This TCR beta chain was profiled in a study of prognosis after radiotherapy for stage I lung cancer. Study details: Individuals diagnosed with stage I non-small cell lung cancer underwent enrollment between April 2018 and January 2019. Stage I lung tumors that were newly diagnosed and primary were found in about 14 patients, while a few patients had oligometastatic NSCLC after surgical resection of the primary tumor.

With two time points in the design, approximately 6 milliliters of peripheral blood were drawn at each one. Two-round multiplex PCR amplified TCR beta CDR3 from genomic DNA. First-round PCR employed TRBV- and TRBJ-specific primers for each gene. TCRdb re-analysed the multiplex PCR reads in MiXCR, keeping a single row per CDR3 protein. This repertoire shows 50,000 to 75,000 distinct CDR3 sequences, more than 25% found once; its top ten account for around 8%. With respect to this clonotype: This may be a read error, as it is one base from a much larger clone.

V lost 5 bases and J lost 7, with 14 bases in between. This CDR3 contains 13 residues. Germline lookup yields CDR1 MNHEY and CDR2 SVGEGT. The chain links TRBV6-2 or TRBV6-3 to TRBJ2-5, with D hard to call. The clonotype originates from a donor aged 50 or older with non-small cell lung cancer. Specimen: PBMCs, collected before or after stereotactic body radiation therapy (not recorded which). CDR3 region: CASSGEFLGTQYF. The CDR3 region has the DNA TGTGCCAGCAGTGGAGAGTTTTTGGGGACCCAGTACTTC.